This TCR beta chain was recorded in a study of T cells in Graves' hyperthyroidism and ophthalmopathy. Study-wide results and limits: Ophthalmopathy onset followed model prediction by a median about seven months. Most thyroid clonotypes that were expanded above 0.001 also turned up in blood.

The study included ophthalmopathy patients with Clinical Activity Score at least 3, NOSPECS grade at least 4 and duration under 3 months. Regions amplified from RNA transcripts were the TCR beta CDR3 regions. During a first-round RT-PCR of the TCR CDR3, the HTBI primer set was used. TCRdb processed the multiplex PCR reads anew with MiXCR; each CDR3 protein has one entry. The sample carries approximately 690,000 distinct CDR3 sequences, less than 25% recorded once. A note on this clonotype: Its antigen is currently unknown.

The CDR3 is 14 residues long. Germline loops: CDR1 SGHRS, CDR2 YFSETQ. V gave up 4 bases and J gave up 2 bases, with 11 bases separating them. The genes are TRBV5-1 and TRBJ2-3, with D possibly being TRBD1 or TRBD2 (5 bases each). The clonotype originates from a man aged 25 to 40 with Graves' ophthalmopathy. The sample comprised blood. In DNA form, the CDR3 reads TGCGCCAGCAGCGCCGGGACGGCCACAGATACGCAGTATTTT. Protein: CASSAGTATDTQYF.